The 6 T cell receptor beta chains below all came from one sample that was sequenced in a study of tissue T cells after allogeneic stem cell transplantation. Only in-frame clones appear in the TCRdb table, and some are missing; sequencing was by immunoSEQ multiplex PCR. The sample lists roughly 51,000 clones, around 70% occurring once. Sample: sorted cells pooled from one or two spleens. The receptors derive from a pool of C57BL/6 mice in good health.

Regarding this clone: Mouse gene names apply. The CDR3 end falls 1 residue outside the read, so it is completed with the germline J gene. V usage is TRBV5 and J usage is TRBJ1-3; possible D gene TRBD1, 5 bases. Trimming shortened V by 5 bases and J by 0 bases, and 8 bases separated the two germline ends. The germline V gene encodes CDR1 LGHNA and CDR2 YNLKQL (reference sequence). The CDR3 covers 14 residues. CDR3 amino acids: CASSSDNSGNTLYF. The sequenced CDR3 bases are TGTGCCAGCAGCTCGGACAATTCTGGAAATACGCTCTAT.

Concerning this clone itself: Germline and genes here are mouse. The CDR3 end lies 1 residue beyond the end of the read and is filled in from the germline J gene. The V and J genes are TRBV20 and TRBJ2-2; 8 bases are a match to TRBD2. The CDR3 runs to 14 residues. V gave up 3 bases and J gave up 2 bases; unmatched junction bases: 2. Germline assignment: CDR1 GFQATS and CDR2 STVNSAI. The sequenced part of the CDR3 DNA is TGTGGTGCTAGCCGGGACTGGAACACCGGGCAGCTCTAC. Its protein product is CGASRDWNTGQLY. The full CDR3 reads CGASRDWNTGQLYF.

Concerning this clone: Gene names and germline refer to mouse. The read stops 1 residue short of the end of the CDR3; the missing end is completed from the germline J gene. V usage is TRBV13-2 and J usage is TRBJ1-4, with 10 bases identical to TRBD1. The V gene end was trimmed by 5 bases and the J gene end by 5 bases; junction bases not matched to a gene: 3. Germline lookup yields CDR1 NNHNN and CDR2 SYGAGS (reference sequence). The CDR3 is made up of 14 amino acids. The CDR3: CASGPGQGNERLFF. The CDR3 bases that were read are TGTGCCAGCGGGCCGGGACAGGGGAACGAAAGATTATTT.

Only a few counts were recorded for this clone. Here the gene names and germline are mouse. The read gets to within 1 residue of the CDR3 end, and the germline J gene fills in the rest. The same CDR3 arises from other DNA sequences in this sample as well. This rearrangement joins TRBV13-2 to TRBJ2-7; TRBD2 is a possible D gene (5 bases). Trimming removed 2 bases at V and 4 bases at J, with 7 bases between. The CDR3 runs to 12 residues. CDR1 NNHNN and CDR2 SYGAGS come from the germline V gene (reference sequence). The sequenced part of the CDR3 DNA is TGTGCCAGCGGTGAGCCTGGGTATGAACAGTAC. Translated, it gives CASGEPGYEQY. The complete CDR3 sequence is CASGEPGYEQYF.

Remarks on this clone: Mouse germline and gene names are used. The read ends 1 residue early relative to the CDR3; the germline J gene fills the gap. The chain joins TRBV4 to TRBJ1-6; weak D call: TRBD1 (6 bases). TRBJ1-6 falls under the ORF class, with uncertain function. This CDR3 comprises 14 residues. With 5 bases removed from V and 4 bases from J, the gap between germline ends came to 9 bases. Looked up from germline, CDR1 is LGHDT and CDR2 is YNNKQL (reference sequence). The DNA read from the CDR3 is TGTGCCAGCAGCCACGGACAGTATAATTCGCCCCTCTAC. Its protein is CASSHGQYNSPLY. The entire CDR3 protein is CASSHGQYNSPLYF.

A word on this clone: Gene names follow the mouse nomenclature. Read data end 1 residue before the CDR3 end; the end is taken from the germline J gene. V and J are TRBV12-1 and TRBJ1-1, with 7 bases matching TRBD1. J gave up 4 bases and V 0 bases, and 4 bases lay outside the gene matches. The germline V gene has CDR1 SGHSN and CDR2 HYEKVE. The CDR3 consists of 14 residues. The sequenced part of the CDR3 DNA is TGTGCCAGCTCTCTCAGGGGGCGAAGCACAGAAGTCTTC. As protein: CASSLRGRSTEVF. The full CDR3 protein is CASSLRGRSTEVFF.